Sequencing of this T cell receptor beta chain was carried out in a study of low-dose radiotherapy and immunotherapy resistance in tumors. The germline V gene encodes CDR1 SGHRS and CDR2 YFSETQ. This CDR3 is built from 15 residues. Deletions cut 0 bases from V and 8 bases from J, with 15 bases between. This clonotype was picked up a small number of times. Time point noted: after trial treatment. Documented treatment: LDRT plus nivolumab, ipilimumab, low-dose cyclophosphamide and aspirin (RACIN trial). Over 20 PCR cycles, TCRs were amplified from a constant-region primer and V-primer adapter. TCRdb ran MiXCR on the reads and lists one entry per CDR3 protein. Of under 60,000 distinct CDR3 sequences in the sample, approximately 35% were seen once.

The sequencing here drew on PBMCs, taken after low-dose radiotherapy plus immunotherapy. This TCR derives from a male donor with rectosigmoid adenocarcinoma. This chain links TRBV5-1 with TRBJ2-1; D not certain. CDR3 residues: CASSLVVAAIYEQFF. The CDR3 nucleotides read TGCGCCAGCAGCTTGGTGGTAGCCGCGATCTATGAGCAGTTCTTC.